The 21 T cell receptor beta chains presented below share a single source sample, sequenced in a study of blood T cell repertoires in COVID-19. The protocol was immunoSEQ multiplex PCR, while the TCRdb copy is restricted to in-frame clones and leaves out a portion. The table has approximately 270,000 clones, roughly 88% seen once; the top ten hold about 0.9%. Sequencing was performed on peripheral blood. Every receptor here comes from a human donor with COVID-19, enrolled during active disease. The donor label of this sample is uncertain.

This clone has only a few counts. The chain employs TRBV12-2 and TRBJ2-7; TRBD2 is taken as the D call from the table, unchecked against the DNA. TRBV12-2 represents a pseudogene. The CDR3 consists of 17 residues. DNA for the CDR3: TGTGCAAGTCGCTCCCATGAGACTAGCGGGAGCTGCGACGAGCAGTACTTC. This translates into CASRSHETSGSCDEQYF.

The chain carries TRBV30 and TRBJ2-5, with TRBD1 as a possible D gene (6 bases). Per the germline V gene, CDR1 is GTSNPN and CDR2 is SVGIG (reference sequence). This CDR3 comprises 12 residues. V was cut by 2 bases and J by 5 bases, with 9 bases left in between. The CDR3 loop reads CAWSPRGETQYF. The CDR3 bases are TGTGCCTGGAGTCCGAGGGGGGAGACCCAGTACTTC.

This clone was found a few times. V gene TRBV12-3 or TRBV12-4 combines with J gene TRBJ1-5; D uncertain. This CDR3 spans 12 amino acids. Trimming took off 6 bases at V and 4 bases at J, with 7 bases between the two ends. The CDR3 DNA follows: TGTGCCAGCAGCAGACAAAATCAGCCCCAGCATTTT. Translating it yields CASSRQNQPQHF.

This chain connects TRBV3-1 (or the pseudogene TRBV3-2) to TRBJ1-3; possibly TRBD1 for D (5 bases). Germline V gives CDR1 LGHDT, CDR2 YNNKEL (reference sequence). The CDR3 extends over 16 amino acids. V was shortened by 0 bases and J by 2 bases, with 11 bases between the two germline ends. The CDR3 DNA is TGTGCCAGCAGCCAAGATCAGGGAGGGCCTGGAAACACCATATATTTT. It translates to CASSQDQGGPGNTIYF.

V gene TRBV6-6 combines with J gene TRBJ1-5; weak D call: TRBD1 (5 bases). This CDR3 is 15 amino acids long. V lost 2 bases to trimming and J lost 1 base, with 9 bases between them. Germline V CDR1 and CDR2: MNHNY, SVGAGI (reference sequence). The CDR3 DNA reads TGTGCCAGCAGTTACAAGACAGAGAGCAATCAGCCCCAGCATTTT. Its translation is CASSYKTESNQPQHF.

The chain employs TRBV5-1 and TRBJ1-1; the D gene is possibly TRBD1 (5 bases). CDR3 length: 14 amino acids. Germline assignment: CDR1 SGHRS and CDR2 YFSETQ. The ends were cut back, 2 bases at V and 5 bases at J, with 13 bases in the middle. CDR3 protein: CASSFQGASTEAFF. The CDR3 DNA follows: TGCGCCAGCAGCTTCCAAGGGGCTTCGACTGAAGCTTTCTTT.

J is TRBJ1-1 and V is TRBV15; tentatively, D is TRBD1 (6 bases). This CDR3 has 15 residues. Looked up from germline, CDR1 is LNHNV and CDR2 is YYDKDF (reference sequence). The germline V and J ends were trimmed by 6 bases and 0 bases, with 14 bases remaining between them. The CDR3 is CATRLPGVLNTEAFF. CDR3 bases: TGTGCCACCAGACTACCAGGGGTTTTGAACACTGAAGCTTTCTTT.

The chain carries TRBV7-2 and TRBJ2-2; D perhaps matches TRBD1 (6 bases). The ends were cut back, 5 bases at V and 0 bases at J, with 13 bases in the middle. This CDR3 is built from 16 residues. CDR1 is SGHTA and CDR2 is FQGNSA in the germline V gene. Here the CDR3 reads CASSPAGVSNTGELFF. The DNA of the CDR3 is TGTGCCAGCAGCCCGGCAGGGGTTTCGAACACCGGGGAGCTGTTTTTT.

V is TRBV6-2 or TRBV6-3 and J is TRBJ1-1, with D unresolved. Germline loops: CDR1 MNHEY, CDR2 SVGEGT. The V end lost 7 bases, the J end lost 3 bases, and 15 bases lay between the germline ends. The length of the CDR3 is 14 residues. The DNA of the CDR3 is TGTGCCAGCACCCCCTCGGGGATGGACACTGAAGCTTTCTTT. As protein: CASTPSGMDTEAFF.

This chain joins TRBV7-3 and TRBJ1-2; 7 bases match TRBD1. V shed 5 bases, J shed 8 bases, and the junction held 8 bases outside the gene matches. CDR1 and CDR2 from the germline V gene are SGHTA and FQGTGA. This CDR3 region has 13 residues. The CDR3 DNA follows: TGTGCCAGCAGCGAAGGGGGCGCCGAAGGCTACACCTTC. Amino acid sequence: CASSEGGAEGYTF.

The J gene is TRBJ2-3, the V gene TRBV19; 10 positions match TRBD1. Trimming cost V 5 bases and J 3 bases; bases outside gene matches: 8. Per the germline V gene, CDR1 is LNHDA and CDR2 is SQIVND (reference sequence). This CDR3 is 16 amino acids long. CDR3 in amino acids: CASSHPSDRGTDTQYF. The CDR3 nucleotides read TGTGCCAGTAGTCACCCTTCGGACAGGGGGACAGATACGCAGTATTTT.

CDR3 amino acids: CASSFPGQGYEQYF. Written as DNA, the CDR3 is TGTGCCAGCAGCTTTCCGGGACAGGGCTACGAGCAGTACTTC. The chain uses TRBV11-2 and TRBJ2-7; 9 bases map to TRBD1. V was clipped by 3 bases and J by 3 bases; unmatched bases: 3. CDR3 size: 14 residues. Germline CDR1 SGHAT, CDR2 FQNNGV. Looking up the rest from reference TRBV11-2 and TRBJ2-7 gives the full variable domain: EAGVAQSPRYKIIEKRQSVAFWCNPISGHATLYWYQQILGQGPKLLIQFQNNGVVDDSQLPKDRFSAERLKGVDSTLKIQPAKLEDSAVYLCASSFPGQGYEQYFGPGTRLTVT.

The CDR3 DNA sequence: TGTGCCAGCAGTCAGACGACGGGAGGTTTACACAATGAGCAGTTCTTC. It specifies CASSQTTGGLHNEQFF. J is TRBJ2-1 and V is TRBV28; 7 bases match TRBD2. CDR3 length equals 16 residues. Losses at the gene ends were 5 bases for V and 5 bases for J; bases not matched to a gene: 12. In germline, CDR1 is MDHEN, CDR2 SYDVKM.

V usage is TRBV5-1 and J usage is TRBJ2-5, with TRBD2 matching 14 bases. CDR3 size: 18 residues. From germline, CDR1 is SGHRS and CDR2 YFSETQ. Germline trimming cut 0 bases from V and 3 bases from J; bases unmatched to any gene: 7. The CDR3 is CASSLGVTSGRAEETQYF. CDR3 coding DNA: TGCGCCAGCAGCTTGGGGGTGACTAGCGGGAGGGCCGAAGAGACCCAGTACTTC.

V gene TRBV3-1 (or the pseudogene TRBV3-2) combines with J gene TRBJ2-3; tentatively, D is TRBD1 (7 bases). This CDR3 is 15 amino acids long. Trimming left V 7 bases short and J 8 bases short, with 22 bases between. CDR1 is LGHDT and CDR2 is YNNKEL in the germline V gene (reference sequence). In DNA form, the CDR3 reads TGTGCCAGCAAGGGGGTTAGTTCGGAGGGGGCTACGCAGTATTTT. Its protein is CASKGVSSEGATQYF.

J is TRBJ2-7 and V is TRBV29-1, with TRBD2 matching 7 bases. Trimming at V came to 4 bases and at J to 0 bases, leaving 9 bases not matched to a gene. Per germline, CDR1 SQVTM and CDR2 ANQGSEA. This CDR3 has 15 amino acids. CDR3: CSVGGGGDLSYEQYF. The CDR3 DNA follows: TGCAGCGTTGGGGGGGGAGGGGACCTCTCCTACGAGCAGTACTTC.

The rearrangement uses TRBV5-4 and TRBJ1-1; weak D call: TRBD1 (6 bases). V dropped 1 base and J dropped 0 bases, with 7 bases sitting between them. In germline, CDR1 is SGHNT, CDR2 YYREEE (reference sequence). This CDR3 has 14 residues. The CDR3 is CASSLTGMNTEAFF. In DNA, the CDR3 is TGTGCCAGCAGCTTGACAGGGATGAACACTGAAGCTTTCTTT.

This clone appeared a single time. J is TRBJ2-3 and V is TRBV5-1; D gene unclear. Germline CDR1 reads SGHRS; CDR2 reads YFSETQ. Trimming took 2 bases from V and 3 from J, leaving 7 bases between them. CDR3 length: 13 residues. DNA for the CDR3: TGCGCCAGCAGCTTTGCGGCAACAGATACGCAGTATTTT. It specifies CASSFAATDTQYF.

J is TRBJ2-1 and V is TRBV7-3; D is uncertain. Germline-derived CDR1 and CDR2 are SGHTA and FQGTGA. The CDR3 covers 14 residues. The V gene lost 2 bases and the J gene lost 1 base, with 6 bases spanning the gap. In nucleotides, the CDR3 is TGTGCCAGCAGCTTACTCCCTTCCTACAATGAGCAGTTCTTC. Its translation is CASSLLPSYNEQFF.

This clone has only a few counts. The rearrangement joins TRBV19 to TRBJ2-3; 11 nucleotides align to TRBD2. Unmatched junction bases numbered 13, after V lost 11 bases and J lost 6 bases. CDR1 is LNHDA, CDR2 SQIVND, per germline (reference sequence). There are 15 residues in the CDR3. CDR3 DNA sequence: TGTGCCGTAGGGGGGACTAGCGGTCCGCGGGATACGCAGTATTTT. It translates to CAVGGTSGPRDTQYF.

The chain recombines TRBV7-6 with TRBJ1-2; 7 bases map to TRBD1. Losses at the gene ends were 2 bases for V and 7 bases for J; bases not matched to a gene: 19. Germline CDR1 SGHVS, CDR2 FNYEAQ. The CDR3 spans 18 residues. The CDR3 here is CASSLIEDRFLPRGGYTF. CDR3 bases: TGTGCCAGCAGCTTAATAGAGGACAGGTTTTTACCAAGGGGTGGCTACACCTTC.